These 28 T cell receptor beta chains were all obtained from the same sample, sequenced in a study of T cell responses to AZD1222 COVID-19 vaccine. TCRdb's table, derived via immunoSEQ multiplex PCR, lists solely in-frame clones and lacks some. The sample contains 120,000 to 150,000 clones, 75% to 85% of which appear only once. This material consisted of peripheral blood, taken on day 0 of MenACWY control vaccination. These receptors all stem from an adult in good health.

This clone was recorded once. The chain has TRBV5-5 and TRBJ1-5; 8 positions agree with TRBD1. Per the germline V gene, CDR1 is SGHKS and CDR2 is YYEKEE (reference sequence). The CDR3 contains 18 residues. The junction had 15 bases not matched to a gene; V was cut back by 0 bases and J by 7 bases. The CDR3 DNA reads as TGTGCCAGCAGCTTGGGCCCGGGACAGGCGGCCGGAGGCCAGCCCCAGCATTTT. Its translation: CASSLGPGQAAGGQPQHF.

This clone was found a few times. The genes are TRBV25-1 and TRBJ2-2; TRBD2 aligns across 11 bases. The CDR3 has 18 amino acids. V lost 5 bases to trimming and J lost 5 bases; unmatched junction nucleotides: 13. Per the germline V gene, CDR1 is MGHDK and CDR2 is SYGVNS. CDR3 residues: CASSSLGSGGAQTGELFF. The CDR3 nucleotides read TGTGCCAGCAGTTCGCTGGGTAGCGGGGGGGCCCAGACCGGGGAGCTGTTTTTT.

This rearrangement joins TRBV27 to TRBJ1-2, with D uncertain. Trimming left V 5 bases short and J 4 bases short, with 20 bases between. Germline V gene lookup returns CDR1 MNHEY and CDR2 SMNVEV (reference sequence). The length of the CDR3 is 16 residues. The CDR3 region has the DNA TGTGCCAGCAGTCCCACCTATGGCAGTTTTAGCTATGGCTACACCTTC. Residues: CASSPTYGSFSYGYTF.

This rearrangement joins TRBV6-5 to TRBJ1-4; D is perhaps TRBD1 (5 bases). CDR3 length: 15 amino acids. V gave up 6 bases and J gave up 7 bases, with 18 bases separating them. Germline loops: CDR1 MNHEY, CDR2 SVGAGI. The CDR3 region is CASRDPGPGPEKLFF. Here the CDR3 DNA reads TGTGCCAGCAGAGACCCAGGGCCAGGCCCTGAAAAACTGTTTTTT.

This clone was detected once. This chain joins TRBV11-2 and TRBJ1-3; a weak D match, TRBD1 (6 bases). Germline V gene lookup returns CDR1 SGHAT and CDR2 FQNNGV. The CDR3 runs to 15 residues. The V gene lost 4 bases and the J gene lost 9 bases, with 19 bases spanning the gap. CDR3 DNA sequence: TGTGCCAGCAGCTCTCAAGGGGGGGGCATGGGCACCATATATTTT. This gives the protein CASSSQGGGMGTIYF.

The chain recombines TRBV10-3 with TRBJ2-7, with a tentative D call TRBD2 (5 bases). CDR1 and CDR2 (germline): ENHRY, SYGVKD. Between the trimmed V and J ends, which lost 4 bases and 5 bases, there was a span of 18 bases. The CDR3 loop spans 15 amino acids. CDR3 residues: CAISASGILGNEQYV. The DNA of the CDR3 is TGTGCCATCAGTGCCTCCGGGATCCTGGGGAACGAGCAGTACGTC.

This clone was seen once. The chain is built from TRBV5-5 and TRBJ1-1; 7 bases agree with TRBD1. The germline V gene encodes CDR1 SGHKS and CDR2 YYEKEE (reference sequence). The length of the CDR3 is 15 residues. The ends lost 4 bases at V and 0 bases at J; junction bases unmatched: 6. The chain's CDR3 is CASSDRVQVNTEAFF. The CDR3 coding sequence is TGTGCCAGCAGCGACAGGGTTCAGGTGAACACTGAAGCTTTCTTT.

The V gene is TRBV7-8, the J gene TRBJ1-5; the D is unclear. With 1 base removed from V and 3 bases from J, the gap between germline ends came to 10 bases. The CDR3 totals 15 residues. Looked up from germline, CDR1 is SGHVS and CDR2 is FQNEAQ. DNA for the CDR3: TGTGCCAGCAGCTTAGGAAGGGATTACAATCAGCCCCAGCATTTT. Its translation: CASSLGRDYNQPQHF. The whole variable domain, filled in from reference TRBV7-8 and TRBJ1-5, reads GAGVSQSPRYKVAKRGQDVALRCDPISGHVSLFWYQQALGQGPEFLTYFQNEAQLDKSGLPSDRFFAERPEGSVSTLKIQRTQQEDSAVYLCASSLGRDYNQPQHFGDGTRLSIL.

V is TRBV3-1 (or the pseudogene TRBV3-2) and J is TRBJ1-3; no clear D. Germline V CDR1 and CDR2: LGHDT, YNNKEL (reference sequence). This CDR3 comprises 17 residues. V lost 4 bases and J 0 bases, leaving 16 bases between the germline ends. The CDR3 region is CASSPRRRTNSGNTIYF. DNA of the CDR3: TGTGCCAGCAGCCCCCGACGCCGGACTAACTCTGGAAACACCATATATTTT.

This chain uses TRBV18 with TRBJ1-2, with 7 bases that match TRBD1. Germline V gives CDR1 KGHSH, CDR2 LQKENI. J gave up 7 bases and V 2 bases, and 4 bases lay outside the gene matches. CDR3 size: 13 residues. The CDR3 sequence is CASSPGQAGGYTF. The DNA of the CDR3 is TGTGCCAGCTCACCAGGACAGGCGGGTGGCTACACCTTC.

This rearrangement joins TRBV9 to TRBJ2-1, with a tentative D call TRBD2 (7 bases). Trimming shortened V by 0 bases and J by 8 bases, and 12 bases separated the two germline ends. CDR3 length equals 14 residues. Looked up from germline, CDR1 is SGDLS and CDR2 is YYNGEE. In DNA, the CDR3 is TGTGCCAGCAGCGTAGCGGGGGGCCGGGATGAGCAGTTCTTC. Translating it yields CASSVAGGRDEQFF. Combining the CDR3 with reference TRBV9 and TRBJ2-1 gives the whole variable domain DSGVTQTPKHLITATGQRVTLRCSPRSGDLSVYWYQQSLDQGLQFLIQYYNGEERAKGNILERFSAQQFPDLHSELNLSSLELGDSALYFCASSVAGGRDEQFFGPGTRLTVL.

This rearrangement joins TRBV11-2 to TRBJ1-1; 12 bases map to TRBD1. The CDR3 sequence is 15 residues long. J was trimmed by 5 bases and V by 4 bases; bases with no gene match: 5. The germline V gene has CDR1 SGHAT and CDR2 FQNNGV. The CDR3 DNA follows: TGTGCCAGCAGCTGGGGACAGGGGGCGCGTACTGAAGCTTTCTTT. Translation gives CASSWGQGARTEAFF.

The chain recombines TRBV4-1 with TRBJ1-1, with D perhaps TRBD1 (6 bases). There are 15 residues in the CDR3. V was clipped by 4 bases and J by 2 bases, with 14 bases between them. CDR1 is MGHRA and CDR2 is YSYEKL in the germline V gene. In DNA, the CDR3 is TGCGCCAGCAGCCCCTTCTCAGGGGATAACACTGAAGCTTTCTTT. It translates to CASSPFSGDNTEAFF.

The rearrangement links TRBV4-2 to TRBJ2-3, with D uncertain. This CDR3 is built from 13 residues. Trimming stripped 0 bases from V and 5 bases from J, with 6 bases between. Germline assignment: CDR1 LGHNA and CDR2 YNFKEQ. The CDR3 spells CASSQEFRDTQYF. The DNA for the CDR3 is TGTGCCAGCAGCCAAGAGTTCAGAGATACGCAGTATTTT.

This clone came up a few times. V and J are TRBV27 and TRBJ1-1; 7 nucleotides agree with TRBD1. Trimming took 5 bases from V and 0 from J; bases not matched to a gene: 3. Germline V gene sequence: CDR1 MNHEY, CDR2 SMNVEV (reference sequence). The CDR3 spans 14 residues. DNA of the CDR3: TGTGCCAGCAGTCGACAGGGTGTGAACACTGAAGCTTTCTTT. This codes for CASSRQGVNTEAFF.

The chain is built from TRBV7-9 and TRBJ2-3, with 7 bases lining up with TRBD1. The CDR3 is 13 amino acids. Germline values: CDR1 SEHNR, CDR2 FQNEAQ (reference sequence). V shed 5 bases and J 5 bases; nucleotides not matched to a gene: 4. The CDR3, as DNA: TGTGCCAGCAGCCCTACAGGGGTAGATACGCAGTATTTT. As protein: CASSPTGVDTQYF.

This clone was picked up a small number of times. This chain connects TRBV4-2 to TRBJ1-4; TRBD1 might be the D (6 bases). This CDR3 has 18 residues. Germline CDR1 and CDR2: LGHNA and YNFKEQ. Trimming removed 3 bases at V and 7 bases at J, with 24 bases between. CDR3 nucleotide sequence: TGTGCCAGCAGCCAGGACTTAGGAAGGGGGGTAGGGGGTGAAAAACTGTTTTTT. It is translated as CASSQDLGRGVGGEKLFF.

The chain uses TRBV6-2 or TRBV6-3 and TRBJ2-3; 8 bases line up with TRBD2. The germline CDR1 and CDR2 sequences are MNHEY and SVGEGT. This CDR3 is built from 16 residues. Unmatched junction bases numbered 7, after V lost 3 bases and J lost 2 bases. CDR3 sequence: CASSYSAAGVTDTQYF. DNA of the CDR3: TGTGCCAGCAGTTATTCGGCAGCGGGGGTCACAGATACGCAGTATTTT.

This clone turned up a few times. The rearrangement joins TRBV19 to TRBJ2-3; tentative D call: TRBD2 (7 bases). Germline loops: CDR1 LNHDA, CDR2 SQIVND (reference sequence). Trimming cost V 2 bases and J 4 bases, with 13 bases left between them. The CDR3 covers 15 residues. CDR3 DNA sequence: TGTGCCAGTAGTATAAGGCGCGGGGGCTCAGATACGCAGTATTTT. Encoded protein: CASSIRRGGSDTQYF. Combining the CDR3 with reference TRBV19 and TRBJ2-3 gives the whole variable domain DGGITQSPKYLFRKEGQNVTLSCEQNLNHDAMYWYRQDPGQGLRLIYYSQIVNDFQKGDIAEGYSVSREKKESFPLTVTSAQKNPTAFYLCASSIRRGGSDTQYFGPGTRLTVL.

This clone was observed a handful of times. The chain employs TRBV6-5 and TRBJ1-1, with D unresolved. CDR1 MNHEY and CDR2 SVGAGI come from the germline V gene. The CDR3 length is 13 residues. V was pared by 8 bases and J by 1 base, with 11 bases between. The CDR3 sequence: CASSRLGNTEAFF. The CDR3 DNA is TGTGCCAGCTCCCGACTCGGGAACACTGAAGCTTTCTTT.

This clone was detected once. This chain links TRBV28 with TRBJ1-5; tentatively, D is TRBD1 (5 bases). The V gene lost 3 bases and the J gene lost 1 base, with 13 bases spanning the gap. The CDR3 loop spans 16 amino acids. Germline CDR1 is MDHEN and CDR2 is SYDVKM. CDR3 protein: CASSFPWAGSNQPQHF. The CDR3 bases are TGTGCCAGCAGTTTTCCCTGGGCAGGGAGCAATCAGCCCCAGCATTTT.

The chain is built from TRBV3-1 (or the pseudogene TRBV3-2) and TRBJ2-2; D gene unclear. The length of the CDR3 is 14 residues. Germline V lookup: CDR1 LGHDT, CDR2 YNNKEL (reference sequence). Trimming took off 0 bases at V and 6 bases at J, with 8 bases between the two ends. The chain's CDR3 is CASSQEPSAGELFF. The CDR3 DNA sequence: TGTGCCAGCAGCCAAGAGCCTTCCGCCGGGGAGCTGTTTTTT.

The CDR3 region has the DNA TGTGCCAGCAGCCCGGACAGAAGCACAGATACGCAGTATTTT. This sequence encodes CASSPDRSTDTQYF. This rearrangement joins TRBV6-5 to TRBJ2-3; TRBD1 might be the D (6 bases). Germline loops: CDR1 MNHEY, CDR2 SVGAGI. This CDR3 is 14 amino acids long. V lost 6 bases and J 0 bases, leaving 10 bases between the germline ends.

The chain is built from TRBV19 and TRBJ1-2, with a tentative D call TRBD1 (5 bases). CDR3 size: 15 residues. Germline assignment: CDR1 LNHDA and CDR2 SQIVND (reference sequence). Trimming pared 3 bases from V and 2 bases from J, leaving 13 bases between. The CDR3 nucleotides read TGTGCCAGTAGTATGGTAAACAGGAAAAACTATGGCTACACCTTC. Translation gives CASSMVNRKNYGYTF. Filled out from reference TRBV19 and TRBJ1-2, the complete variable domain reads DGGITQSPKYLFRKEGQNVTLSCEQNLNHDAMYWYRQDPGQGLRLIYYSQIVNDFQKGDIAEGYSVSREKKESFPLTVTSAQKNPTAFYLCASSMVNRKNYGYTFGSGTRLTVV.

V gene TRBV6-5 combines with J gene TRBJ1-6; a weak D match, TRBD1 (5 bases). The CDR3 is made up of 15 amino acids. V gave up 8 bases and J gave up 7 bases, with 18 bases separating them. Germline V CDR1 and CDR2: MNHEY, SVGAGI. In nucleotides, the CDR3 is TGTGCCAGCTCTATTGGGGGAACCGAGAATTCACCCCTCCACTTT. Translation gives CASSIGGTENSPLHF.

The rearrangement links TRBV19 to TRBJ1-1; D possibly corresponds to TRBD1 (5 bases). Trimming removed 8 bases from V and 10 bases from J, with 14 bases in between. Germline CDR1 is LNHDA and CDR2 is SQIVND (reference sequence). The CDR3 spans 11 residues. The CDR3 sequence: CASYDRTLAFF. Here the CDR3 DNA reads TGTGCCAGTTATGACAGAACTTTAGCTTTCTTT.

The J gene is TRBJ2-2, the V gene TRBV2, with 10 bases fitting TRBD2. The germline V gene encodes CDR1 SNHLY and CDR2 FYNNEI. This CDR3 region has 14 residues. The V segment lost 8 bases and the J segment 6 bases; nucleotides outside the gene matches: 6. Here the CDR3 reads CASSAGGQSGELFF. In nucleotides, the CDR3 is TGTGCCAGCTCAGCGGGGGGGCAATCCGGGGAGCTGTTTTTT.

The table lists this clone with a count of one. V gene TRBV4-1 combines with J gene TRBJ2-1; TRBD2 matches at 8 bases. The V gene end was trimmed by 4 bases and the J gene end by 0 bases; junction bases not matched to a gene: 5. The CDR3 contains 16 residues. Germline V gene lookup returns CDR1 MGHRA and CDR2 YSYEKL. This CDR3 is CASSPKRGSSYNEQFF. The DNA for the CDR3 is TGCGCCAGCAGCCCCAAGCGGGGGTCCTCCTACAATGAGCAGTTCTTC.